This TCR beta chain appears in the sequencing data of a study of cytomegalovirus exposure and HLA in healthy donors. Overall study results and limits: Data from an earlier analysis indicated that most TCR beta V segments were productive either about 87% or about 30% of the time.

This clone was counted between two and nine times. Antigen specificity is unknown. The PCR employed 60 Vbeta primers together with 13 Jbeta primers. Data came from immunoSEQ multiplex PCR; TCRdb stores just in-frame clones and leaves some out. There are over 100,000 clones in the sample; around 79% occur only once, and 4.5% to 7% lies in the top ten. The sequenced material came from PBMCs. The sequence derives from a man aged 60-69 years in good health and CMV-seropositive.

The CDR3, as DNA: TGTGCCAGCAGTCCCCGACAGGTTTTGCGGCAGCCCCAGCATTTT. Its protein is CASSPRQVLRQPQHF. The chain links TRBV6-5 to TRBJ1-5; D is possibly TRBD1 (6 bases). Trimming shortened V by 5 bases and J by 7 bases, and 18 bases separated the two germline ends. CDR1 MNHEY and CDR2 SVGAGI come from the germline V gene. The CDR3 consists of 15 residues.